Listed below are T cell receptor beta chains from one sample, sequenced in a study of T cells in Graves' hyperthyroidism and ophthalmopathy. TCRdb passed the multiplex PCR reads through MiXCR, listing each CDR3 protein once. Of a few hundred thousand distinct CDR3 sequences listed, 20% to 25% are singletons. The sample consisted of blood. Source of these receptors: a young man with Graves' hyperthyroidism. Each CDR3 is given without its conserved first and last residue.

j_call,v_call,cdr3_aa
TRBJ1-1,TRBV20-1,SAPRGTEAF
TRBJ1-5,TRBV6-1,ASRRVNGNQPQH
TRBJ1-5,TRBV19,ASSISAGQPQH
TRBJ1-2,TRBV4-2,ASSQPGQGVWGYT
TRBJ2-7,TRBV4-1,ASSQDATVYEQY
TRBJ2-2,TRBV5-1,ASSLRGAGATGTGELF
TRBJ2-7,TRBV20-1,SASSIAGEQY
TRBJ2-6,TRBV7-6,ASSLFAAGVAVSGANVLT
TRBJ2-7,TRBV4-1,ASSQVITMVPIGQY
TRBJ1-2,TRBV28,ASSLIAYGYT
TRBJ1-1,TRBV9,ASSVGYGQNTEAF
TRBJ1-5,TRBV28,ASSFRGAEPQH
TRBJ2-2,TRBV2,ASMGRANTGELF
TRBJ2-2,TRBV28,ASSFSSGDTGELF
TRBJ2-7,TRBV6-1,ASSEEGDRGYEQY
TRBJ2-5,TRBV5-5,ASSYGGLQY
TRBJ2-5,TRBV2,ASSERPGRKEAQY
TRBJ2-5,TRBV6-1,ASSEEGKTQY
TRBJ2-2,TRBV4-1,ASSLLGAMGGELF
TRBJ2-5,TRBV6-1,ASVVGTGLAETQY
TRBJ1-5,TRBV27,ASSFKPPVSREPQH
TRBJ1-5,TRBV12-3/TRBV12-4,ASSLQPSNQPQH